The TCR beta chain described here comes from a study of T cell responses to AZD1222 COVID-19 vaccine. Overall study results and limits: Donors in the cohort were predominantly white British and more often female, and clonal diversity was possibly underestimated. The repertoires were collected only after the peak T cell response.

The data were produced by immunoSEQ multiplex PCR, yet TCRdb's version contains in-frame clones alone and is incomplete. The sample has 150,000 to 200,000 clones, 80% to 95% seen once; the top ten hold around 1%. For this clone: What it recognizes is unknown.

CDR1 SGHNT and CDR2 YENEEA come from the germline V gene. V lost 2 bases and J 7 bases, leaving 14 bases between the germline ends. The CDR3 is 14 residues long. This sequence was found in an adult who received the AZD1222 COVID-19 vaccine. The sample was peripheral blood, taken 28 days after the second AZD1222 dose. V and J are TRBV11-3 and TRBJ1-2; D possibly corresponds to TRBD1 (6 bases). The CDR3 loop is CASSLRRGGLGYTF. The CDR3 region has the DNA TGTGCCAGCAGCTTAAGACGGGGGGGGCTTGGCTACACCTTC.